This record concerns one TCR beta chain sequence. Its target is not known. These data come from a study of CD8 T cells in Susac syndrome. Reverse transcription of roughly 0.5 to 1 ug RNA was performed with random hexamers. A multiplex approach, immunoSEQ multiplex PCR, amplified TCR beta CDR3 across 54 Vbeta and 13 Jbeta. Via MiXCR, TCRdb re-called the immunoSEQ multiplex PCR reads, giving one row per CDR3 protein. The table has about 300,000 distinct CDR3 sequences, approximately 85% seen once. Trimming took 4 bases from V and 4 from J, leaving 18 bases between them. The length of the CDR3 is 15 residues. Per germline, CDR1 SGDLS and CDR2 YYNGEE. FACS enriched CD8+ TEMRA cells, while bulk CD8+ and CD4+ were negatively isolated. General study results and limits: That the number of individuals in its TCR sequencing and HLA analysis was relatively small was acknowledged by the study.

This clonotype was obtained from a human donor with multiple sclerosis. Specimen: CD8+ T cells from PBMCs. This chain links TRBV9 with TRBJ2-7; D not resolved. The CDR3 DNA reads TGTGCCAGCAGCCCCACCGGTGGTCCTTCTTACGAGCAGTACTTC. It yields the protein CASSPTGGPSYEQYF. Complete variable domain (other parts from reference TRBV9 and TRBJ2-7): DSGVTQTPKHLITATGQRVTLRCSPRSGDLSVYWYQQSLDQGLQFLIQYYNGEERAKGNILERFSAQQFPDLHSELNLSSLELGDSALYFCASSPTGGPSYEQYFGPGTRLTVT.